These 20 T cell receptor beta chains were sequenced from one sample in a study of blood T cells in healthy people across ages. A second PCR, run for about 6 to 11 cycles, used a sample-barcoded 5' primer plus a J-beta primer mix. TCRdb reprocessed the 5' RACE reads via MiXCR and lists one record per CDR3 protein. The sample lists just over 1 million distinct CDR3 sequences, roughly 45% occurring once. The sequenced sample consisted of blood. These receptors were obtained from a woman aged 60-75 years in good health.

The chain links TRBV27 to TRBJ1-4; tentative D call: TRBD1 (6 bases). Germline-derived CDR1 and CDR2 are MNHEY and SMNVEV (reference sequence). The V end was cut by 7 bases, the J end by 5 bases, with 11 bases between. The CDR3 totals 13 residues. Written as DNA, the CDR3 is TGTGCCAGCACCGCAGGGGCGAATGAAAAACTGTTTTTT. This translates into CASTAGANEKLFF.

The V gene is TRBV28, the J gene TRBJ2-1; 9 bases fit TRBD1. Germline values: CDR1 MDHEN, CDR2 SYDVKM. Germline trimming cut 7 bases from V and 10 bases from J; bases unmatched to any gene: 14. This CDR3 comprises 15 residues. The CDR3 loop reads CASTPSGTGKKEQFF. Written as DNA, the CDR3 is TGTGCCAGCACCCCCTCGGGGACAGGGAAGAAAGAGCAGTTCTTC.

This clonotype came up many times. The chain uses TRBV10-3 and TRBJ2-5, with D unclear. This CDR3 spans 14 amino acids. V shed 2 bases and J shed 0 bases, with 7 bases lying between them. Germline V CDR1 and CDR2: ENHRY, SYGVKD. CDR3 loop: CAISEDKYQETQYF. The DNA of the CDR3 is TGTGCCATCAGTGAGGACAAGTACCAAGAGACCCAGTACTTC.

The chain is built from TRBV7-8 and TRBJ2-7; D possibly uses TRBD1 or TRBD2 (5 bases each). V shed 5 bases and J shed 7 bases, with 18 bases lying between them. The CDR3 spans 14 residues. Germline V gene data show CDR1 as SGHVS and CDR2 as FQNEAQ. The CDR3: CASSAGTSPKEQYF. In DNA, the CDR3 is TGTGCCAGCAGCGCCGGGACGTCTCCTAAAGAGCAGTACTTC.

Here the CDR3 reads CASSQGGSADRTDTQYF. The CDR3 nucleotides are TGTGCCAGCAGCCAAGGGGGGTCCGCGGACCGCACAGATACGCAGTATTTT. The chain couples TRBV4-2 to TRBJ2-3, with D perhaps given as TRBD1 or TRBD2 (5 bases each). Germline V gene lookup returns CDR1 LGHNA and CDR2 YNFKEQ. V was pared by 1 base and J by 1 base, with 15 bases between. The CDR3 is 17 residues long.

This chain uses TRBV20-1 with TRBJ2-3; 8 nucleotides agree with TRBD2. Trimming at V came to 4 bases and at J to 2 bases, leaving 11 bases not matched to a gene. The CDR3 totals 16 residues. CDR1 is DFQATT, CDR2 SNEGSKA, per germline (reference sequence). DNA of the CDR3: TGCAGTGCTATGGCACTAGCGGAGGTCCTCACAGATACGCAGTATTTT. Its translation: CSAMALAEVLTDTQYF.

Comment on this clonotype: At one end, the junction sequence differs from germline, possibly due to a read error. This chain links TRBV5-4 with TRBJ2-1; maybe TRBD1 (5 bases). The J call may be wrong; the DNA end is better matched by TRBJ2-7. The germline CDR1 and CDR2 sequences are SGHNT and YYREEE (reference sequence). The CDR3 extends over 14 amino acids. CDR3 loop: CASTTQGSYNEQYF. Written as DNA, the CDR3 is TGTGCAAGCACGACGCAGGGCTCCTACAATGAGCAGTACTTC.

In its sample, this clonotype was seen a few times. The chain employs TRBV9 and TRBJ2-3; TRBD2 matches 11 bases. This CDR3 is 18 amino acids long. From germline, CDR1 is SGDLS and CDR2 YYNGEE. Trimming took 3 bases from V and 0 from J; bases not matched to a gene: 9. CDR3 sequence: CASSAGRLAGSSTDTQYF. The DNA of the CDR3 is TGTGCCAGCAGCGCCGGCCGACTAGCGGGATCTAGCACAGATACGCAGTATTTT.

DNA of the CDR3: TGTGCCAGCAGTGCTACTGGGGTAGCGCCTTCCTACGAGCAGTACTTC. It encodes CASSATGVAPSYEQYF. The rearrangement links TRBV2 to TRBJ2-7; the D gene is possibly TRBD2 (5 bases). Germline V gene lookup returns CDR1 SNHLY and CDR2 FYNNEI. CDR3 size: 16 residues. Between the trimmed V and J ends, which lost 4 bases and 1 base, there was a span of 17 bases.

For this clonotype: A much bigger clone sits one base away, suggesting this may be a read error. The chain joins TRBV6-5 to TRBJ2-7; D might be TRBD1 (6 bases). The length of the CDR3 is 12 residues. Germline V gene lookup returns CDR1 MNHEY and CDR2 SVGAGI. V shed 11 bases and J shed 5 bases, with 16 bases lying between them. As DNA, the CDR3 is TGTGCCGGCACCACAGGGTTCAACGAGCAGTACTTC. It codes for CAGTTGFNEQYF.

For this clonotype: This may stem from a read error, because a much larger clone lies one nucleotide away. The gene calls are TRBV9 and TRBJ2-2, with D perhaps TRBD2 (5 bases). Germline lookup yields CDR1 SGDLS and CDR2 YYNGEE. This CDR3 region has 13 residues. Trimming cost V 4 bases and J 4 bases, with 8 bases left between them. CDR3 loop: CASSFEGTGELFF. The DNA of the CDR3 is TGTGCCAGCAGCTTTGAGGGCACCGGGGAGCTGTTTTTT.

The V call is TRBV2, the J call TRBJ2-1, with 8 positions matching TRBD2. The V segment lost 6 bases and the J segment 6 bases; nucleotides outside the gene matches: 4. CDR1 and CDR2 (germline): SNHLY, FYNNEI. The CDR3 has 13 residues. DNA of the CDR3: TGTGCCAGCAGGATGGGACTAGGCAATGAGCAGTTCTTC. Its translation is CASRMGLGNEQFF. The full variable domain, its missing parts supplied by reference TRBV2 and TRBJ2-1, is EPEVTQTPSHQVTQMGQEVILRCVPISNHLYFYWYRQILGQKVEFLVSFYNNEISEKSEIFDDQFSVERPDGSNFTLKIRSTKLEDSAMYFCASRMGLGNEQFFGPGTRLTVL.

In this sample, this clonotype turned up a few times. The chain uses TRBV5-6 and TRBJ1-2; TRBD1 is a possible D gene (6 bases). The length of the CDR3 is 13 residues. Trimming cost V 2 bases and J 9 bases, with 14 bases left between them. Germline V gene data show CDR1 as SGHDT and CDR2 as YYEEEE. The CDR3 region has the DNA TGTGCCAGCAGCTTACTACAGGGATCAAGCTACACCTTC. It encodes CASSLLQGSSYTF.

This chain uses TRBV20-1 with TRBJ2-7; 11 bases match TRBD2. The CDR3 consists of 19 residues. Germline V gene lookup returns CDR1 DFQATT and CDR2 SNEGSKA (reference sequence). Losses at the gene ends were 1 base for V and 4 bases for J; bases not matched to a gene: 18. CDR3 in DNA: TGCAGTGCTAGAGTCGGTTTAGCGGGAGGGCTGGTCTTCGGGTACGAGCAGTACTTC. Translating it yields CSARVGLAGGLVFGYEQYF.

This clonotype was observed a few times. The chain joins TRBV6-2 or TRBV6-3 to TRBJ2-3; D unresolved. The CDR3 covers 17 residues. With 0 bases removed from V and 4 bases from J, the gap between germline ends came to 17 bases. Germline V gene lookup returns CDR1 MNHEY and CDR2 SVGEGT. The CDR3 sequence is CASSYSSVMGTPDTQYF. The DNA for the CDR3 is TGTGCCAGCAGTTACTCGAGCGTAATGGGTACCCCAGATACGCAGTATTTT.

The rearrangement links TRBV11-2 to TRBJ2-5; weak D call: TRBD2 (6 bases). V shed 5 bases and J shed 5 bases, with 15 bases lying between them. Per the germline V gene, CDR1 is SGHAT and CDR2 is FQNNGV. The CDR3 totals 14 residues. For the CDR3, the DNA is TGTGCCAGCAGCAAAAGCAGCGGAGGGGAGACCCAGTACTTC. This codes for CASSKSSGGETQYF.

The sample holds a few counts of this clonotype. This chain uses TRBV27 with TRBJ2-1; TRBD1 is a possible D gene (6 bases). The ends were cut back, 6 bases at V and 14 bases at J, with 17 bases in the middle. Germline V gene data show CDR1 as MNHEY and CDR2 as SMNVEV (reference sequence). This CDR3 contains 12 residues. The CDR3 spells CASSSRQVAEFF. The CDR3, as DNA: TGTGCCAGCAGCTCTAGACAGGTGGCGGAGTTCTTC.

The J gene is TRBJ2-3, the V gene TRBV6-5; the match to TRBD2 covers 12 bases. The CDR3 is 18 amino acids. The germline CDR1 and CDR2 sequences are MNHEY and SVGAGI. V lost 0 bases to trimming and J lost 3 bases; unmatched junction nucleotides: 7. The CDR3 here is CASSYSTASGRGTDTQYF. The CDR3 DNA reads as TGTGCCAGCAGTTACTCGACGGCTAGCGGGAGGGGAACAGATACGCAGTATTTT.

The chain carries TRBV18 and TRBJ2-1, with 9 bases matching TRBD2. Germline assignment: CDR1 KGHSH and CDR2 LQKENI. J was trimmed by 15 bases and V by 3 bases; bases with no gene match: 6. The CDR3 extends over 12 amino acids. CDR3 sequence (DNA): TGTGCCAGCTCACCTAGCGGGAGACCCGGGTTCTTC. As protein: CASSPSGRPGFF.

This clonotype was counted a few times. The chain links TRBV14 to TRBJ2-3; no definite D call. The CDR3 is 14 amino acids. Germline V gene sequence: CDR1 SGHDN, CDR2 FVKESK. V dropped 4 bases and J dropped 0 bases, with 8 bases sitting between them. CDR3 coding DNA: TGTGCCAGCAGCCCCGGGTCAAGCACAGATACGCAGTATTTT. Amino acids: CASSPGSSTDTQYF. Filled out from reference TRBV14 and TRBJ2-3, the complete variable domain reads EAGVTQFPSHSVIEKGQTVTLRCDPISGHDNLYWYRRVMGKEIKFLLHFVKESKQDESGMPNNRFLAERTGGTYSTLKVQPAELEDSGVYFCASSPGSSTDTQYFGPGTRLTVL.